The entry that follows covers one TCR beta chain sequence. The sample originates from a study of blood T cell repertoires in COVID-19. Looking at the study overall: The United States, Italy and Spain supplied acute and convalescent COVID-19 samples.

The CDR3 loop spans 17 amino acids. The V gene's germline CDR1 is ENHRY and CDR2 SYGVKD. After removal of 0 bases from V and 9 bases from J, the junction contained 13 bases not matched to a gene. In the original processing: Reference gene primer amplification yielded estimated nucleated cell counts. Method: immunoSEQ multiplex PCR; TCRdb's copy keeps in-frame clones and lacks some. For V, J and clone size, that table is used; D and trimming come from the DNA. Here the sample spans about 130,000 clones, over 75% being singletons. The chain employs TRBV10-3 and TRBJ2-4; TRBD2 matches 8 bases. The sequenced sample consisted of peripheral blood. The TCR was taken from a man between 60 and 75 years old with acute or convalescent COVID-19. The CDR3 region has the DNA TGTGCCATCAGTGAGTCGAAGGGGGGAGCGGGAGTGAGCATTCAGTACTTC. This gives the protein CAISESKGGAGVSIQYF.